Below are 22 T cell receptor beta chains sequenced from a single sample in a study of cytomegalovirus exposure and HLA in healthy donors. Using immunoSEQ multiplex PCR, the repertoire was profiled, and TCRdb retains in-frame clones only, with some absent. The data hold about 280,000 clones, with approximately 87% observed a single time. The material sequenced was PBMCs. All receptors come from a woman under 30 in good health and CMV-seronegative.

The chain combines TRBV27 with TRBJ2-7; D is unresolved. Germline V CDR1 and CDR2: MNHEY, SMNVEV (reference sequence). This CDR3 has 14 amino acids. Trimming removed 5 bases from V and 0 bases from J, with 11 bases in between. CDR3: CASSLRWSSYEQYF. The CDR3 coding sequence is TGTGCCAGCAGTCTGCGGTGGAGCTCCTACGAGCAGTACTTC.

The chain links TRBV27 to TRBJ2-2, with D unclear. This CDR3 spans 13 amino acids. The V gene lost 5 bases and the J gene lost 7 bases, with 11 bases spanning the gap. In germline, CDR1 is MNHEY, CDR2 SMNVEV (reference sequence). CDR3 DNA: TGTGCCAGCAGTCCTCTAAAGTTCGGGGAGCTGTTTTTT. Protein sequence: CASSPLKFGELFF.

V is TRBV28 and J is TRBJ2-1, with 9 bases lining up with TRBD2. V shed 5 bases and J 4 bases; nucleotides not matched to a gene: 15. CDR1 is MDHEN and CDR2 is SYDVKM in the germline V gene. The CDR3 extends over 18 amino acids. CDR3 in DNA: TGTGCCAGCAGTCCATCAGACTGGGCTAGCGGGGCGTACAATGAGCAGTTCTTC. It is translated as CASSPSDWASGAYNEQFF.

In its sample, this clone was seen a few times. The V call is TRBV6-6, the J call TRBJ2-5, with 9 bases aligning to TRBD2. The CDR3 is 13 amino acids. CDR1 MNHNY and CDR2 SVGAGI come from the germline V gene (reference sequence). V lost 7 bases to trimming and J lost 2 bases; unmatched junction nucleotides: 2. CDR3 region: CASTLAGQETQYF. In nucleotides, the CDR3 is TGTGCCAGCACCCTAGCGGGGCAAGAGACCCAGTACTTC.

The CDR3 protein is CASSVGGEQYF. CDR3 coding DNA: TGTGCCAGCAGCGTAGGCGGCGAGCAGTACTTC. This chain uses TRBV9 with TRBJ2-7; D gene unclear. Trimming cost V 0 bases and J 6 bases, with 4 bases left between them. The CDR3 is 11 residues long. Per the germline V gene, CDR1 is SGDLS and CDR2 is YYNGEE.

J is TRBJ2-7 and V is TRBV15; D possibly corresponds to TRBD1 (5 bases). V gave up 0 bases and J gave up 3 bases, with 12 bases separating them. The CDR3 consists of 15 residues. CDR1 LNHNV and CDR2 YYDKDF come from the germline V gene (reference sequence). CDR3 sequence reads: CATSRDRYRIYEQYF. CDR3 DNA: TGTGCCACCAGCAGAGATCGGTACAGGATCTACGAGCAGTACTTC.

The chain couples TRBV4-2 to TRBJ1-3; TRBD1 aligns across 8 bases. This CDR3 spans 17 amino acids. Germline V lookup: CDR1 LGHNA, CDR2 YNFKEQ. With 0 bases clipped from V and 3 bases from J, the junction kept 7 bases outside the gene matches. Here the CDR3 DNA reads TGTGCCAGCAGCCAAGATCAAGGGACAGGTGGTGGAAACACCATATATTTT. It is translated as CASSQDQGTGGGNTIYF.

This clone was detected only once. The rearrangement links TRBV28 to TRBJ2-1; 9 bases align to TRBD2. Per germline, CDR1 MDHEN and CDR2 SYDVKM. CDR3 size: 14 residues. Germline trimming cut 6 bases from V and 5 bases from J; bases unmatched to any gene: 5. CDR3 bases: TGTGCCAGCAGGGGCGGGAGGGCCGACAATGAGCAGTTCTTC. Amino acids: CASRGGRADNEQFF.

This rearrangement joins TRBV7-8 to TRBJ1-4; D is perhaps TRBD1 (5 bases). This CDR3 has 13 residues. Germline V gene sequence: CDR1 SGHVS, CDR2 FQNEAQ. Trimming removed 6 bases from V and 8 bases from J, with 13 bases in between. The CDR3 sequence is CASSSGGWEKLFF. The CDR3 DNA reads as TGTGCCAGCAGTAGCGGGGGTTGGGAAAAACTGTTTTTT.

This rearrangement joins TRBV9 to TRBJ2-7, with 7 bases matching TRBD2. Losses at the gene ends were 0 bases for V and 2 bases for J; bases not matched to a gene: 8. In germline, CDR1 is SGDLS, CDR2 YYNGEE. The CDR3 is 16 residues long. The CDR3 region is CASSVEREVTPYEQYF. CDR3 nucleotides: TGTGCCAGCAGCGTAGAACGGGAGGTCACTCCCTACGAGCAGTACTTC.

On this clone itself: A junction end diverges from the germline sequence, so it may reflect a read error. The gene calls are TRBV5-1 and TRBJ1-1; 8 bases align to TRBD1. The CDR3 extends over 12 amino acids. Germline V CDR1 and CDR2: SGHRS, YFSETQ. The DNA for the CDR3 is TGCGCCACCAGCGGGACAGGCACTGAAGCTTTCTTT. This encodes CATSGTGTEAFF. Combining the CDR3 with reference TRBV5-1 and TRBJ1-1 gives the whole variable domain KAGVTQTPRYLIKTRGQQVTLSCSPISGHRSVSWYQQTPGQGLQFLFEYFSETQRNKGNFPGRFSGRQFSNSRSEMNVSTLELGDSALYLCATSGTGTEAFFGQGTRLTVV.

This chain links TRBV28 with TRBJ2-1; 7 positions agree with TRBD2. CDR1 and CDR2 (germline): MDHEN, SYDVKM. CDR3 size: 14 residues. Trimming removed 6 bases from V and 6 bases from J; junction bases left unmatched: 8. CDR3 residues: CASSSPSGGNEQFF. The CDR3 DNA sequence: TGTGCCAGCAGCTCTCCTAGCGGAGGCAATGAGCAGTTCTTC.

This chain uses TRBV21-1 with TRBJ2-1; TRBD2 is the table's D call, not checked against the DNA. TRBV21-1 is deemed a pseudogene. The CDR3 has 17 residues. The CDR3 loop reads CASSKFGLAGGYNEQFF. The CDR3 nucleotides read TGTGCCAGCAGCAAATTTGGACTAGCGGGAGGTTACAATGAGCAGTTCTTC.

V and J are TRBV4-1 and TRBJ2-5, with 12 bases identical to TRBD2. The CDR3 runs 15 residues. Germline CDR1 reads MGHRA; CDR2 reads YSYEKL. J was trimmed by 4 bases and V by 4 bases; bases with no gene match: 4. CDR3 nucleotides: TGCGCCAGCAGCCCGCCGGGACTAGCGGGAGAGACCCAGTACTTC. This codes for CASSPPGLAGETQYF.

The rearrangement links TRBV9 to TRBJ2-3, with TRBD2 matching over 8 bases. In germline, CDR1 is SGDLS, CDR2 YYNGEE. With V trimmed by 4 bases and J by 1 base, 8 bases remained unmatched. CDR3 size: 16 residues. CDR3 nucleotide sequence: TGTGCCAGCAGCCGATCAGCGGGAGTGGGCACAGATACGCAGTATTTT. Translated, it gives CASSRSAGVGTDTQYF.

This chain connects TRBV4-1 to TRBJ1-1; D call uncertain. Germline lookup yields CDR1 MGHRA and CDR2 YSYEKL. This CDR3 contains 16 residues. Trimming took 0 bases from V and 4 from J, leaving 15 bases between them. The CDR3 reads CASSQDFRRLGTEAFF. CDR3 DNA: TGCGCCAGCAGCCAAGATTTTAGGAGATTGGGCACTGAAGCTTTCTTT.

Here the CDR3 reads CATRQDGLNTEAFF. CDR3 in DNA: TGTGCCACCCGACAGGACGGGTTGAACACTGAAGCTTTCTTT. The V and J genes are TRBV6-5 and TRBJ1-1, with a tentative D call TRBD1 (6 bases). Germline CDR1 MNHEY, CDR2 SVGAGI. The V and J ends lost 10 bases and 0 bases respectively, with 15 bases between them. The CDR3 totals 14 residues.

The J gene is TRBJ1-2, the V gene TRBV29-1; 11 bases align to TRBD1. The CDR3 has 13 amino acids. V was clipped by 2 bases and J by 12 bases; unmatched bases: 8. CDR1 is SQVTM, CDR2 ANQGSEA, per germline. For the CDR3, the DNA is TGCAGCGTTGAAAGAAGGACAGGGGGCTTTGACACCTTC. This encodes CSVERRTGGFDTF. Complete variable domain (other parts from reference TRBV29-1 and TRBJ1-2): SAVISQKPSRDICQRGTSLTIQCQVDSQVTMMFWYRQQPGQSLTLIATANQGSEATYESGFVIDKFPISRPNLTFSTLTVSNMSPEDSSIYLCSVERRTGGFDTFGSGTRLTVV.

The V and J genes are TRBV2 and TRBJ1-1; 11 positions match TRBD1. Germline assignment: CDR1 SNHLY and CDR2 FYNNEI. The CDR3 spans 16 residues. Trimming removed 6 bases from V and 1 base from J; junction bases left unmatched: 7. This chain's CDR3 is CASRGQGAKGNTEAFF. The CDR3 coding sequence is TGTGCCAGCAGAGGACAGGGGGCAAAAGGGAACACTGAAGCTTTCTTT.

The rearrangement joins TRBV11-1 to TRBJ2-1; tentative D call: TRBD2 (6 bases). CDR1 SGHAT and CDR2 FQDESV come from the germline V gene (reference sequence). Trimming removed 5 bases at V and 4 bases at J, with 15 bases between. CDR3 length: 15 residues. CDR3 protein: CASSDLSGTYNEQFF. CDR3 DNA: TGTGCCAGCAGCGACCTTAGCGGAACGTACAATGAGCAGTTCTTC.

The rearrangement links TRBV2 to TRBJ2-2; D ambiguous. This CDR3 has 14 amino acids. The V gene lost 4 bases and the J gene lost 0 bases, with 6 bases spanning the gap. The germline CDR1 and CDR2 sequences are SNHLY and FYNNEI. The CDR3 spells CASSVPANTGELFF. CDR3 nucleotide sequence: TGTGCCAGCAGTGTCCCAGCGAACACCGGGGAGCTGTTTTTT. The full variable domain, with the rest looked up from reference TRBV2 and TRBJ2-2, is EPEVTQTPSHQVTQMGQEVILRCVPISNHLYFYWYRQILGQKVEFLVSFYNNEISEKSEIFDDQFSVERPDGSNFTLKIRSTKLEDSAMYFCASSVPANTGELFFGEGSRLTVL.

Only a few counts were recorded for this clone. The chain employs TRBV2 and TRBJ1-2; no firm D call. V was clipped by 1 base and J by 2 bases, with 11 bases between them. Germline loops: CDR1 SNHLY, CDR2 FYNNEI. This CDR3 spans 15 amino acids. The CDR3 here is CASSEDDFRNYGYTF. CDR3 nucleotides: TGTGCCAGCAGTGAAGACGACTTCAGAAACTATGGCTACACCTTC.